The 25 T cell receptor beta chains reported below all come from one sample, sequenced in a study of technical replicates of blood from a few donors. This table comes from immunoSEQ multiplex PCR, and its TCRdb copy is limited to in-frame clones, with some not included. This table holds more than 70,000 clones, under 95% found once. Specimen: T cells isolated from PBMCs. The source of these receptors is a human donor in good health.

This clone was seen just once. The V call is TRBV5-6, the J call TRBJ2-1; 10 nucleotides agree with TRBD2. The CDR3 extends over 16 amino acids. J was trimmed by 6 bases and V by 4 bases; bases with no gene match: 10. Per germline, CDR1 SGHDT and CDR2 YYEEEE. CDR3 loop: CASSPRLGLATNEQFF. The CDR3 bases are TGTGCCAGCAGCCCCCGCCTGGGACTAGCGACCAATGAGCAGTTCTTC.

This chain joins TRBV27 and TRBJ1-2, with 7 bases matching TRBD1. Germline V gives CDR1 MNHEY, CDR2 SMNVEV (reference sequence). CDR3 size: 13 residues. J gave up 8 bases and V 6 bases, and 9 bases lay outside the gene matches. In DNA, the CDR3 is TGTGCCAGCAGGGCGACAGGGTTGGGAGGCTACACCTTC. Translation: CASRATGLGGYTF.

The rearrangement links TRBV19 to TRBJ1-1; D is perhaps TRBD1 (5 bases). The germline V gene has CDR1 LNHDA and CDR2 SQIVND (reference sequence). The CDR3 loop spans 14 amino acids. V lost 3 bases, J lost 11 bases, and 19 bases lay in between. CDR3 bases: TGTGCCAGTAGTATCCTAAAGACTCGGGGGATGGCTTTCTTT. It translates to CASSILKTRGMAFF.

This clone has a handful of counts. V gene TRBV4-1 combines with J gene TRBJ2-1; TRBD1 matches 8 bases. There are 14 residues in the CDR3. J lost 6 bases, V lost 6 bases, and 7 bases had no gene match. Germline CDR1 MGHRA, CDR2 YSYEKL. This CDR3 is CASRKGQGVNEQFF. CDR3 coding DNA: TGCGCCAGCAGGAAAGGACAGGGAGTCAATGAGCAGTTCTTC.

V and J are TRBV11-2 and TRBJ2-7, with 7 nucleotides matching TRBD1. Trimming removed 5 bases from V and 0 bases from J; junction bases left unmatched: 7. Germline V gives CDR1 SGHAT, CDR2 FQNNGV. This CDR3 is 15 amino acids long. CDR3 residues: CASSLGTVFSYEQYF. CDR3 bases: TGTGCCAGCAGCCTCGGGACAGTGTTCTCCTACGAGCAGTACTTC. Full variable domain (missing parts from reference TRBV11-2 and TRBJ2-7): EAGVAQSPRYKIIEKRQSVAFWCNPISGHATLYWYQQILGQGPKLLIQFQNNGVVDDSQLPKDRFSAERLKGVDSTLKIQPAKLEDSAVYLCASSLGTVFSYEQYFGPGTRLTVT.

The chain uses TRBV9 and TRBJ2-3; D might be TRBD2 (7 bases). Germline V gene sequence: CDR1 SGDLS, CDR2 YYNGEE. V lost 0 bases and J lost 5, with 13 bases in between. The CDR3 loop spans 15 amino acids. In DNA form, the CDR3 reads TGTGCCAGCAGCGTAGAAGGGGGAGGGAGAGATACGCAGTATTTT. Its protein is CASSVEGGGRDTQYF.

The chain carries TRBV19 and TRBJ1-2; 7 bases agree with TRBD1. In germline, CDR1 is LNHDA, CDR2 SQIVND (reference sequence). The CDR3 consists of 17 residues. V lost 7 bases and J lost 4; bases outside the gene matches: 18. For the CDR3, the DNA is TGTGCCAGTAAGGCGTCCGGGACAGATTCCTTTGGCTATGGCTACACCTTC. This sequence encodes CASKASGTDSFGYGYTF. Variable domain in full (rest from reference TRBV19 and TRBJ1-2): DGGITQSPKYLFRKEGQNVTLSCEQNLNHDAMYWYRQDPGQGLRLIYYSQIVNDFQKGDIAEGYSVSREKKESFPLTVTSAQKNPTAFYLCASKASGTDSFGYGYTFGSGTRLTVV.

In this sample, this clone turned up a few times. This CDR3 reads CASREDGRAFF. Here the CDR3 DNA reads TGTGCCAGCAGAGAGGACGGGAGGGCTTTCTTT. The V call is TRBV25-1, the J call TRBJ1-1; D gene unclear. The CDR3 length is 11 residues. The V and J ends lost 6 bases and 11 bases respectively, with 13 bases between them. Per germline, CDR1 MGHDK and CDR2 SYGVNS.

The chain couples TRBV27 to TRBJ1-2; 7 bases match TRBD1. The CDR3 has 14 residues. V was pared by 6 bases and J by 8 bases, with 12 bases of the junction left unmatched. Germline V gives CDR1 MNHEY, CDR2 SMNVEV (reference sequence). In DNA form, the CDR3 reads TGTGCCAGCAGGGATGCCGGGACAGCTTACGGCTACACCTTC. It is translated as CASRDAGTAYGYTF.

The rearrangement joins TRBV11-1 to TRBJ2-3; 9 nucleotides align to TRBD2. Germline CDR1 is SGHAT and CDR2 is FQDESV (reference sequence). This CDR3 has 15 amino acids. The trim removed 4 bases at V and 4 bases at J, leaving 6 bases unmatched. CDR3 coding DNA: TGTGCCAGCAGCTATAGCGGGGGTGTCTCAGATACGCAGTATTTT. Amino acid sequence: CASSYSGGVSDTQYF.

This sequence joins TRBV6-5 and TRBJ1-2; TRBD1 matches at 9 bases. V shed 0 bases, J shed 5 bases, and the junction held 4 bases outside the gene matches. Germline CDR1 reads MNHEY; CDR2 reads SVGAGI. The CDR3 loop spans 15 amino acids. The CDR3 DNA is TGTGCCAGCAGTTACTCCAACAGGGGGCCATATGGCTACACCTTC. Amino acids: CASSYSNRGPYGYTF.

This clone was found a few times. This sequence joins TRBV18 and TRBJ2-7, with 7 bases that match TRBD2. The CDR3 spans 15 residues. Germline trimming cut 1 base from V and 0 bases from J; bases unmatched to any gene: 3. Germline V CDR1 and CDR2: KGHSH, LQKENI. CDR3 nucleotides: TGTGCCAGCTCACCACAGGGAGGGTCCTCCTACGAGCAGTACTTC. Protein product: CASSPQGGSSYEQYF.

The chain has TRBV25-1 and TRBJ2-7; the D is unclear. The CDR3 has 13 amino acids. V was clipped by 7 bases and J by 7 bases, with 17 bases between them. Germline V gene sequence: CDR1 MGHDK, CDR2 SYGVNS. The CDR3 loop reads CASIPNGVVEQYF. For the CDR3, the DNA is TGTGCCAGCATCCCGAACGGAGTGGTTGAGCAGTACTTC.

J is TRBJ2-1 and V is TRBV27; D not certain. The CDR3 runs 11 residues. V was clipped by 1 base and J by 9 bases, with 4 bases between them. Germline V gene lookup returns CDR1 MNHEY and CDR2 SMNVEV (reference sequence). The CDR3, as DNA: TGTGCCAGCAGTTTATTATCTGAGCAGTTCTTC. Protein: CASSLLSEQFF.

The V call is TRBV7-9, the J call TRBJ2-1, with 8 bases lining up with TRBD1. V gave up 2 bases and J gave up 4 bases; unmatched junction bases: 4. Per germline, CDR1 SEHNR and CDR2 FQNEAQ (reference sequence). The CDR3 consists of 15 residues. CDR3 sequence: CASSLQGARYNEQFF. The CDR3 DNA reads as TGTGCCAGCAGCTTACAGGGGGCGAGGTACAATGAGCAGTTCTTC.

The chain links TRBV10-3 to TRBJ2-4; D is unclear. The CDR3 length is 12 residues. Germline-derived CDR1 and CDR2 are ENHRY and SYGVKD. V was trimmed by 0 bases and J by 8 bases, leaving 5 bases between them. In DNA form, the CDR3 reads TGTGCCATCAGTGAGTCACAACACATTCAGTACTTC. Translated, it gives CAISESQHIQYF.

CDR3 DNA: TGCGCCAGCAGCCAAGACCGGGGATTAGGTGGATTAGAGACCCAGTACTTC. Translated: CASSQDRGLGGLETQYF. The chain recombines TRBV4-1 with TRBJ2-5; tentative D call: TRBD2 (5 bases). Germline lookup yields CDR1 MGHRA and CDR2 YSYEKL. The germline V and J ends were trimmed by 0 bases and 4 bases, with 18 bases remaining between them. The CDR3 loop spans 17 amino acids.

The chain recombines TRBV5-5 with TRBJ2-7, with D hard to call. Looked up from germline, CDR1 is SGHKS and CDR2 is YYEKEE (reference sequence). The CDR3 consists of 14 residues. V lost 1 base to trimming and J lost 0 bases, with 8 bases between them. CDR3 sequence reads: CASSLYASSYEQYF. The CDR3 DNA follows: TGTGCCAGCAGCTTGTACGCCAGCTCCTACGAGCAGTACTTC.

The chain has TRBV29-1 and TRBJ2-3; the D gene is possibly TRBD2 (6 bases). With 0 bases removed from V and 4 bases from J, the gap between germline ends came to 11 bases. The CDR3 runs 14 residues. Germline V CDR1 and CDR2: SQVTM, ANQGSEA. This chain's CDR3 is CSVEEAGRSDTQYF. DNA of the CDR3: TGCAGCGTTGAAGAGGCAGGGAGGTCAGATACGCAGTATTTT.

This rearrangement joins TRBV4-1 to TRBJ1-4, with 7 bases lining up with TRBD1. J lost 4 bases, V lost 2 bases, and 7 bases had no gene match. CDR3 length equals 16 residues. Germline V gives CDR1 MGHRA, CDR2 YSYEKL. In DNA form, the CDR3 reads TGCGCCAGCAGCCAATTGGCCGGGACAGTTAATGAAAAACTGTTTTTT. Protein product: CASSQLAGTVNEKLFF.

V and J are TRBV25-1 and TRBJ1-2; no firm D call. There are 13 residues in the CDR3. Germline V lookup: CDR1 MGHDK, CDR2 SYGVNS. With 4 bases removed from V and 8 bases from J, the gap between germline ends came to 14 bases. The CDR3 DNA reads TGTGCCAGCAGTGGTACGGGGATCCGGGGCTACACCTTC. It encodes CASSGTGIRGYTF.

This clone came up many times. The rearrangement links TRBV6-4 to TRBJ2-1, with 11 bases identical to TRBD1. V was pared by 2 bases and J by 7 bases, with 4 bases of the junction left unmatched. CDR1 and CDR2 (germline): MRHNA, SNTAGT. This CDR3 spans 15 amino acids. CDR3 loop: CASSDRGQGVNEQFF. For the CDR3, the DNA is TGTGCCAGCAGTGACAGGGGACAGGGGGTGAATGAGCAGTTCTTC.

The CDR3: CASSQQGGRAGETQYF. In nucleotides, the CDR3 is TGCGCCAGCAGCCAACAAGGCGGGAGGGCCGGGGAGACCCAGTACTTC. The rearrangement uses TRBV4-1 and TRBJ2-5; 9 nucleotides agree with TRBD2. Trimming at V came to 2 bases and at J to 5 bases, leaving 9 bases not matched to a gene. This CDR3 comprises 16 residues. CDR1 MGHRA and CDR2 YSYEKL come from the germline V gene.

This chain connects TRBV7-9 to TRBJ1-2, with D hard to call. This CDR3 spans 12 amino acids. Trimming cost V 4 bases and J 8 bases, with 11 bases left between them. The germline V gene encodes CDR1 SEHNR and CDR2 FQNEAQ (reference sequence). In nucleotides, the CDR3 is TGTGCCAGCAGCTCGACTCGGGAGGGCTACACCTTC. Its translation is CASSSTREGYTF.

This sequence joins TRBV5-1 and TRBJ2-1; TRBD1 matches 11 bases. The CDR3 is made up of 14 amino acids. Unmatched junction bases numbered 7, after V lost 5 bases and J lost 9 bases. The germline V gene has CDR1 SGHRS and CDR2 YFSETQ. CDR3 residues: CASRTGTGGSEQFF. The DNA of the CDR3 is TGCGCCAGCAGGACCGGGACAGGGGGTTCTGAGCAGTTCTTC.